The 8 T cell receptor beta chains presented below share a single source sample, sequenced in a study of tumor and adjacent non-tumor tissue in lung cancer. The template was RNA from unsorted bulk tissue. A modified ARM-PCR protocol with three rounds of nested PCR amplified TCRbeta. A single record per CDR3 protein comes from TCRdb applying MiXCR to the multiplex PCR reads. This table holds 70,000 to 90,000 distinct CDR3 sequences, more than 60% found once. Sequences were obtained from lung tumor tissue. These receptors were obtained from a woman in her forties or fifties with non-small cell lung cancer.

This clonotype was recorded at least ten times. This chain uses TRBV30 with TRBJ1-2; D unclear. Trimming pared 0 bases from V and 2 bases from J, leaving 7 bases between. This CDR3 region has 13 residues. Germline V gives CDR1 GTSNPN, CDR2 SVGIG (reference sequence). The DNA for the CDR3 is TGTGCCTGGAGTGTAGACATGAACTATGGCTACACCTTC. Protein sequence: CAWSVDMNYGYTF.

For this clonotype: Just one base apart from a much larger clone, this may be a read error. V and J are TRBV5-6 and TRBJ2-7, with a possible D match to TRBD2 (6 bases). The germline CDR1 and CDR2 sequences are SGHDT and YYEEEE. V was trimmed by 0 bases and J by 10 bases, leaving 8 bases between them. The CDR3 covers 11 residues. The CDR3, as DNA: TGTGCCAGCAGCTTGGGAGGACTACAGTACTTC. It encodes CASSLGGLQYF.

This clonotype has at least ten counts. The chain links TRBV7-3 to TRBJ1-1; D gene unclear. The V gene's germline CDR1 is SGHTA and CDR2 FQGTGA. V lost 0 bases and J 0 bases, leaving 2 bases between the germline ends. The CDR3 totals 13 residues. CDR3 in amino acids: CASSLTMNTEAFF. In nucleotides, the CDR3 is TGTGCCAGCAGCTTAACAATGAACACTGAAGCTTTCTTT.

About this clonotype: Just one base apart from a much larger clone, this may be a read error. V usage is TRBV28 and J usage is TRBJ2-5; D remains unclear. Germline V CDR1 and CDR2: MDHEN, SYDVKM. The CDR3 length is 11 residues. The CDR3 coding sequence is TGTGCCAGCAGTCCCCAAGAGGCCCAGTACTTC. Its translation is CASSPQEAQYF.

This clonotype was counted once. The CDR3 does not end in the conserved phenylalanine or tryptophan, so this is likely a read error. The genes are TRBV7-8 and TRBJ2-1; 10 nucleotides agree with TRBD2. Looked up from germline, CDR1 is SGHVS and CDR2 is FQNEAQ. Trimming removed 6 bases from V and 6 bases from J; junction bases left unmatched: 8. This CDR3 has 15 residues. In DNA, the CDR3 is TGTGCCAGCAGGTCCCGAGCGGGAGGGCCCAATGAGCAGTTCTTA. Protein sequence: CASRSRAGGPNEQFL.

As to this clonotype: At one end, the junction sequence differs from germline, possibly due to a read error. The rearrangement joins TRBV4-1 to TRBJ2-7, with D tentatively TRBD1 (6 bases). CDR1 and CDR2 (germline): MGHRA, YSYEKL. The CDR3 extends over 16 amino acids. CDR3 in amino acids: CASSQTLQGLSYEQYF. CDR3 nucleotides: TGTGCCAGCAGCCAAACCCTACAGGGTTTGAGCTACGAGCAGTACTTC.

There are a few counts of this clonotype. CDR3 in amino acids: CASSDSKSTEAFF. CDR3 sequence (DNA): TGTGCCAGCAGTGATTCGAAGAGCACTGAAGCTTTCTTT. The J gene is TRBJ1-1, the V gene TRBV6-4; no reliable D call. The CDR3 totals 13 residues. Trimming took off 3 bases at V and 4 bases at J, with 9 bases between the two ends. Germline values: CDR1 MRHNA, CDR2 SNTAGT.

The chain combines TRBV20-1 with TRBJ2-3; 10 nucleotides align to TRBD2. Germline CDR1 DFQATT, CDR2 SNEGSKA (reference sequence). Trimming at V came to 5 bases and at J to 7 bases, leaving 9 bases not matched to a gene. The CDR3 loop spans 14 amino acids. The CDR3 bases are TGCAGTGCTCTAGCGGGGGTGAAGTCATATACGCAGTATTTT. Translating gives CSALAGVKSYTQYF.